The clone carrying this T cell receptor beta chain occurred once. The data were obtained in a study of blood T cell repertoires in COVID-19. Turning to the study itself: PBMCs, B-cell-depleted T cells, or T cells were the source of the cDNA or gDNA that made up the material.

Source study methods: From reference gene primer amplification, estimates of nucleated cell counts were derived. Clones were sequenced by immunoSEQ multiplex PCR, and TCRdb holds only the in-frame ones, with some missing. The DNA gave D and trimming, while V, J and clone size come from that table. The repertoire includes some 89,000 clones, over 75% of them detected once, and about 4.5% sits in the top ten. Germline V lookup: CDR1 SGHNT, CDR2 YENEEA. V lost 3 bases to trimming and J lost 1 base, with 9 bases between them. CDR3 length equals 14 residues. The V call is TRBV11-3, the J call TRBJ2-5, with a tentative D call TRBD1 (6 bases). The receptor was isolated from a man in his sixties with acute or convalescent COVID-19. The specimen was peripheral blood. Written as DNA, the CDR3 is TGTGCCAGCAGCTTGGACAGCATCCAAGAGACCCAGTACTTC. Encoded protein: CASSLDSIQETQYF.